What follows are 6 T cell receptor beta chains derived from one specimen sequenced in a study of blood T cells in healthy people across ages. Alongside a J-beta primer mix, a sample-barcoded 5' primer served in a second PCR lasting about 7 to 11 cycles. TCRdb processed the 5' RACE reads anew with MiXCR; each CDR3 protein has one entry. The sample comprises over a million distinct CDR3 sequences, 40% to 45% of which are singletons, and about 19% rests with the top ten. The sample taken for sequencing was blood. The receptors were sampled from a woman aged 60 to 75 in good health.

This sequence joins TRBV20-1 and TRBJ2-4; D might be TRBD1 (6 bases). The DNA end is a closer match to TRBJ2-7, so the J assignment may be wrong. This CDR3 is built from 13 residues. Germline V gene lookup returns CDR1 DFQATT and CDR2 SNEGSKA (reference sequence). The CDR3 loop reads CSATEPGVGEQYF. CDR3 DNA sequence: TGCAGTGCCACTGAACCAGGGGTTGGCGAGCAGTACTTC.

J is TRBJ2-7 and V is TRBV27; 15 positions match TRBD2. Germline assignment: CDR1 MNHEY and CDR2 SMNVEV (reference sequence). V trimming: 6 bases; J trimming: 7 bases; junction bases outside the gene matches: 10. CDR3 length: 16 residues. The CDR3 region is CASRIGLAGGPGEQYF. Written as DNA, the CDR3 is TGTGCCAGCAGAATCGGACTAGCGGGAGGGCCAGGGGAGCAGTACTTC.

J is TRBJ2-3 and V is TRBV15; the D gene is possibly TRBD1 (6 bases). The CDR3 is 15 residues long. Germline CDR1 is LNHNV and CDR2 is YYDKDF (reference sequence). Trimming took 5 bases from V and 7 from J, leaving 19 bases between them. The CDR3 DNA is TGTGCCACCAGCCGGACAGCCGGCAGCGCTAATACGCAGTATTTT. Translated: CATSRTAGSANTQYF.

The chain recombines TRBV4-1 with TRBJ2-7; D is tentatively TRBD1 or TRBD2 (6 bases each). The CDR3 length is 15 residues. V shed 1 base and J shed 4 bases, with 14 bases lying between them. CDR1 is MGHRA, CDR2 YSYEKL, per germline. The CDR3 loop reads CASSQVGGNDYEQYF. CDR3 nucleotide sequence: TGCGCCAGCAGCCAAGTAGGGGGGAACGATTACGAGCAGTACTTC.

The chain joins TRBV6-5 to TRBJ2-4; D gene unclear. The J call is in doubt because the DNA end fits TRBJ2-7 better. This CDR3 contains 12 residues. Germline V gene data show CDR1 as MNHEY and CDR2 as SVGAGI. The DNA of the CDR3 is TGTGCCAGCAGTAAACAAAATTACGAGCAGTACTTC. Translation: CASSKQNYEQYF.

The chain uses TRBV5-6 and TRBJ2-7; 10 nucleotides align to TRBD1. The CDR3 spans 17 residues. Losses at the gene ends were 2 bases for V and 2 bases for J; bases not matched to a gene: 10. The germline V gene has CDR1 SGHDT and CDR2 YYEEEE. For the CDR3, the DNA is TGTGCCAGCAGCTTACCCTTGGGGGGGACAGGGGCCTACGAGCAGTACTTC. As protein: CASSLPLGGTGAYEQYF.